The sequence of this T cell receptor (beta chain) was determined in a study of cytomegalovirus exposure and HLA in healthy donors. Points from the study as a whole: Previous analysis showed most TCR beta V segments were productive about 87% or about 30% of the time.

The CDR3 is made up of 14 amino acids. V gave up 4 bases and J gave up 6 bases; unmatched junction bases: 8. Germline lookup yields CDR1 SGHRS and CDR2 YFSETQ. Vbeta (60) and Jbeta (13) primers were used in the PCR. Using immunoSEQ multiplex PCR, the repertoire was profiled, and TCRdb retains in-frame clones only, with some absent. The table shows roughly 120,000 clones, with 75% to 85% occurring only once. In the case of this clone: What it binds is not known.

This receptor was taken from a woman in her late teens or twenties in good health and CMV-seropositive. V gene TRBV5-1 combines with J gene TRBJ2-3; 7 bases agree with TRBD2. The sequencing input was PBMCs. CDR3 coding DNA: TGCGCCAGCAGCCCGGAAGCGGGACGGGATACGCAGTATTTT. This encodes CASSPEAGRDTQYF.